This T cell receptor (beta chain) is from a study of T cell responses to AZD1222 COVID-19 vaccine. Study outcomes and limitations: With two AZD1222 doses given, Spike-specific TCR breadth and depth both rose.

Sequencing used immunoSEQ multiplex PCR; TCRdb keeps in-frame clones, though not all of them. This table has around 140,000 clones, 70% to 90% appearing once. A few counts support this clone. Its antigen remains unidentified. Trimming took 1 base from V and 3 from J, leaving 19 bases between them. The CDR3 contains 17 residues. Germline V gives CDR1 GTSNPN, CDR2 SVGIG (reference sequence). The source of this sequence is an adult in good health. V is TRBV30 and J is TRBJ2-1; a possible D gene is TRBD1 (6 bases). The input for sequencing was peripheral blood, taken on day 0 of AZD1222 vaccination. The CDR3 here is CAWSAAIQGRSYNEQFF. CDR3 bases: TGTGCCTGGAGTGCCGCCATACAGGGAAGGAGCTACAATGAGCAGTTCTTC.